This T cell receptor beta chain was identified in a study of control samples from healthy donors and cancer patients. Assay: immunoSEQ multiplex PCR; the TCRdb copy retains only in-frame clones and omits some. The sample has around 200,000 clones; approximately 95% are singletons. Sequencing was performed on blood. The receptor comes from a man younger than 35 in good health.

CDR3: CASSQAGVDTQYF. CDR3 nucleotides: TGTGCCAGCAGCCAAGCGGGGGTGGATACGCAGTATTTT. The chain joins TRBV3-1 (or the pseudogene TRBV3-2) to TRBJ2-3, with TRBD2 as a possible D gene (6 bases). The V gene lost 1 base and the J gene lost 6 bases, with 8 bases spanning the gap. Germline lookup yields CDR1 LGHDT and CDR2 YNNKEL (reference sequence). The length of the CDR3 is 13 residues.